This entry lists 20 T cell receptor beta chains sequenced from one sample in a study of lymphopenia after photon versus proton radiotherapy. Clones were read by immunoSEQ multiplex PCR, and TCRdb kept only the in-frame ones, dropping some. The repertoire holds 35,000 to 45,000 clones, with around 81% as singletons. Sequences were derived from peripheral blood, sampled from a patient treated with proton-based radiotherapy. These receptors came from a woman between 65 and 79 years old with pancreatic cancer.

The chain links TRBV5-4 to TRBJ2-2; D possibly corresponds to TRBD1 (6 bases). The V end lost 4 bases, the J end lost 1 base, and 11 bases lay between the germline ends. The length of the CDR3 is 15 residues. In germline, CDR1 is SGHNT, CDR2 YYREEE (reference sequence). CDR3 bases: TGTGCCAGCAGCCCAGGGGCGGGGAACACCGGGGAGCTGTTTTTT. This translates into CASSPGAGNTGELFF. Full variable domain (remainder filled in from reference TRBV5-4 and TRBJ2-2): ETGVTQSPTHLIKTRGQQVTLRCSSQSGHNTVSWYQQALGQGPQFIFQYYREEENGRGNFPPRFSGLQFPNYSSELNVNALELDDSALYLCASSPGAGNTGELFFGEGSRLTVL.

The chain employs TRBV7-2 and TRBJ1-5; D unresolved. This CDR3 contains 13 residues. Germline assignment: CDR1 SGHTA and CDR2 FQGNSA. The germline V and J ends were trimmed by 0 bases and 3 bases, with 3 bases remaining between them. CDR3 sequence: CASSLAPNQPQHF. The CDR3 DNA is TGTGCCAGCAGCTTAGCCCCCAATCAGCCCCAGCATTTT.

The rearrangement links TRBV18 to TRBJ2-4, with TRBD2 identical over 8 bases. CDR3 length equals 15 residues. Germline-derived CDR1 and CDR2 are KGHSH and LQKENI. V shed 2 bases and J 5 bases; nucleotides not matched to a gene: 5. The CDR3 spells CASSPAAGGQNIQYF. CDR3 DNA sequence: TGTGCCAGCTCACCAGCGGCGGGAGGACAAAACATTCAGTACTTC. Complete variable domain (other parts from reference TRBV18 and TRBJ2-4): NAGVMQNPRHLVRRRGQEARLRCSPMKGHSHVYWYRQLPEEGLKFMVYLQKENIIDESGMPKERFSAEFPKEGPSILRIQQVVRGDSAAYFCASSPAAGGQNIQYFGAGTRLSVL.

This clone was recorded only once. This rearrangement joins TRBV9 to TRBJ2-1, with D perhaps TRBD1 (5 bases). The CDR3 has 15 residues. Germline CDR1 reads SGDLS; CDR2 reads YYNGEE. V lost 1 base and J lost 2, with 10 bases in between. CDR3 loop: CASSVQGGTYNEQFF. The CDR3 DNA reads TGTGCCAGCAGCGTACAGGGCGGAACCTACAATGAGCAGTTCTTC.

The CDR3 region has the DNA TGTGCCAGCAGTGGGGAAAGAGGGCTTGATAAGTACTTC. It translates to CASSGERGLDKYF. The chain joins TRBV6-1 to TRBJ2-7; TRBD2 might be the D (5 bases). Germline CDR1 and CDR2: MNHNS and SASEGT. The CDR3 spans 13 residues. Trimming took 4 bases from V and 11 from J, leaving 18 bases between them.

This clone was counted once. The V gene is TRBV7-2, the J gene TRBJ1-1; TRBD1 might be the D (6 bases). The germline V gene has CDR1 SGHTA and CDR2 FQGNSA. V shed 2 bases and J shed 5 bases, with 18 bases lying between them. The CDR3 contains 16 residues. The CDR3 DNA reads TGTGCCAGCAGCTTAAAATTATTGGGGGGCGGGACTGAAGCTTTCTTT. It encodes CASSLKLLGGGTEAFF.

This clone has more than one count but fewer than ten. The chain carries TRBV9 and TRBJ2-7, with D uncertain. Germline V CDR1 and CDR2: SGDLS, YYNGEE. V shed 0 bases and J shed 6 bases, with 16 bases lying between them. This CDR3 has 15 amino acids. The CDR3: CASSVDPSRLGEQYF. CDR3 DNA sequence: TGTGCCAGCAGCGTAGACCCCTCCCGACTTGGCGAGCAGTACTTC. Together with reference TRBV9 and TRBJ2-7, the CDR3 gives the full variable domain: DSGVTQTPKHLITATGQRVTLRCSPRSGDLSVYWYQQSLDQGLQFLIQYYNGEERAKGNILERFSAQQFPDLHSELNLSSLELGDSALYFCASSVDPSRLGEQYFGPGTRLTVT.

The gene calls are TRBV14 and TRBJ2-7, with unresolved D. Germline values: CDR1 SGHDN, CDR2 FVKESK. Trimming removed 0 bases at V and 0 bases at J, with 9 bases between. The CDR3 consists of 15 residues. The CDR3 here is CASSQDVAISYEQYF. The CDR3 region has the DNA TGTGCCAGCAGCCAAGATGTTGCTATCTCCTACGAGCAGTACTTC.

This clone is labeled as medium-sized. The chain uses TRBV6-1 and TRBJ2-7; possible D gene TRBD1, 6 bases. CDR1 is MNHNS, CDR2 SASEGT, per germline. The CDR3 is made up of 16 amino acids. Trimming shortened V by 1 base and J by 0 bases, and 13 bases separated the two germline ends. As DNA, the CDR3 is TGTGCCAGCAGTGAAGTTTGGACAGACAGCTCCTACGAGCAGTACTTC. Its translation is CASSEVWTDSSYEQYF.

The chain has TRBV6-1 and TRBJ2-2; the D gene is possibly TRBD1 (6 bases). The CDR3 sequence is 16 residues long. Trimming shortened V by 5 bases and J by 0 bases, and 13 bases separated the two germline ends. The germline V gene has CDR1 MNHNS and CDR2 SASEGT. As DNA, the CDR3 is TGTGCCAGCAGTCAAGGACAGAGGACGAACACCGGGGAGCTGTTTTTT. Translation gives CASSQGQRTNTGELFF.

The chain links TRBV28 to TRBJ2-7; the match to TRBD1 covers 11 bases. Trimming at V came to 5 bases and at J to 3 bases, leaving 6 bases not matched to a gene. Germline CDR1 and CDR2: MDHEN and SYDVKM. This CDR3 is 15 amino acids long. The CDR3 DNA reads as TGTGCCAGCAGTACCCAAGGGACAGGGGGCTACGAGCAGTACTTC. Its protein is CASSTQGTGGYEQYF.

This clone was counted once. The chain employs TRBV6-1 and TRBJ1-2; tentatively, D is TRBD1 (6 bases). The CDR3 consists of 15 residues. Germline lookup yields CDR1 MNHNS and CDR2 SASEGT. The V gene lost 0 bases and the J gene lost 2 bases, with 10 bases spanning the gap. CDR3 DNA sequence: TGTGCCAGCAGTGAAGCCGGGGGCATAAACTATGGCTACACCTTC. It translates to CASSEAGGINYGYTF.

The chain uses TRBV4-3 and TRBJ1-5; D is perhaps TRBD1 (6 bases). Trimming took 0 bases from V and 4 from J, leaving 13 bases between them. CDR1 is LGHNA, CDR2 YSLEER, per germline. The CDR3 has 16 amino acids. CDR3 in DNA: TGCGCCAGCAGCCAAGAGGGCTCCCAGGGGAATCAGCCCCAGCATTTT. Its protein product is CASSQEGSQGNQPQHF.

The rearrangement uses TRBV6-5 and TRBJ1-2; the D is unclear. Per germline, CDR1 MNHEY and CDR2 SVGAGI. V lost 7 bases and J lost 0, with 12 bases in between. There are 14 residues in the CDR3. The CDR3, as DNA: TGTGCCAGCACCAGAGACGGAACTAACTATGGCTACACCTTC. It codes for CASTRDGTNYGYTF.

This chain connects TRBV30 to TRBJ1-1; D remains unclear. Germline V gives CDR1 GTSNPN, CDR2 SVGIG (reference sequence). The CDR3 consists of 14 residues. V was trimmed by 4 bases and J by 4 bases, leaving 16 bases between them. The CDR3 coding sequence is TGTGCCTGGAACGGAGGGATTTGGACCACTGAAGCTTTCTTT. Residues: CAWNGGIWTTEAFF.

The chain links TRBV27 to TRBJ1-2, with 7 bases aligning to TRBD1. Germline CDR1 is MNHEY and CDR2 is SMNVEV (reference sequence). J was trimmed by 6 bases and V by 6 bases; bases with no gene match: 4. The CDR3 has 12 residues. CDR3 sequence reads: CASRDRVDGYTF. CDR3 nucleotides: TGTGCCAGCAGAGACAGGGTGGATGGCTACACCTTC.

The chain carries TRBV5-1 and TRBJ2-3; 9 bases fit TRBD2. Trimming cost V 4 bases and J 2 bases; bases outside gene matches: 14. This CDR3 has 18 residues. The germline CDR1 and CDR2 sequences are SGHRS and YFSETQ. CDR3 nucleotide sequence: TGCGCCAGCAGCGTGGGGATGGCTAGCGGGGCTAACACAGATACGCAGTATTTT. It is translated as CASSVGMASGANTDTQYF.

The J gene is TRBJ1-6, the V gene TRBV25-1; D might be TRBD1 (5 bases). The length of the CDR3 is 15 residues. Germline CDR1 is MGHDK and CDR2 is SYGVNS. V lost 4 bases to trimming and J lost 4 bases, with 11 bases between them. CDR3 protein: CASSAAAGYNSPLHF. The CDR3 DNA reads TGTGCCAGCAGTGCAGCGGCAGGGTATAATTCACCCCTCCACTTT.

The V gene is TRBV10-3, the J gene TRBJ2-6; tentative D call: TRBD1 (5 bases). Germline V gene data show CDR1 as ENHRY and CDR2 as SYGVKD. This CDR3 spans 17 amino acids. V lost 5 bases and J 0 bases, leaving 14 bases between the germline ends. The CDR3 DNA reads as TGTGCCATCAGTTATGACAGCTGGAGCTCTGGGGCCAACGTCCTGACTTTC. It specifies CAISYDSWSSGANVLTF.

The J gene is TRBJ2-5, the V gene TRBV19; TRBD2 agrees at 10 bases. The CDR3 runs to 14 residues. The trim removed 6 bases at V and 2 bases at J, leaving 3 bases unmatched. Germline V gene data show CDR1 as LNHDA and CDR2 as SQIVND (reference sequence). DNA of the CDR3: TGTGCCAGTAGGCCGGGACTAGCGCAAGAGACCCAGTACTTC. Translation gives CASRPGLAQETQYF.